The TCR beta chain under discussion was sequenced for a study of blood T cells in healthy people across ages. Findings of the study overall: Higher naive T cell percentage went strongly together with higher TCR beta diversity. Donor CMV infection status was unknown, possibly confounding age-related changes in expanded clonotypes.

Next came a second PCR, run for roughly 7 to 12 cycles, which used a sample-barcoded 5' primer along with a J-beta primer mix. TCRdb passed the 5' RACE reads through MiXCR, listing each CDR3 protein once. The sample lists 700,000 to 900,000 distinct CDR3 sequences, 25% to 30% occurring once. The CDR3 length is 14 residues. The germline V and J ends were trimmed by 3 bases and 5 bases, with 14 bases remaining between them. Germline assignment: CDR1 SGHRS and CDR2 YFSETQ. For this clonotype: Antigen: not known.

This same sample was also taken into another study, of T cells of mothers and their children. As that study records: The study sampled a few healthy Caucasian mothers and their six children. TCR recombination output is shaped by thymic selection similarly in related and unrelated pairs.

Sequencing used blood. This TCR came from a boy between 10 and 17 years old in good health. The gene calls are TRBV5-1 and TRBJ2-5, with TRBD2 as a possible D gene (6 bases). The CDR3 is CASSSGSGRETQYF. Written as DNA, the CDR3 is TGCGCCAGCAGCTCTGGGAGCGGGCGGGAGACCCAGTACTTC. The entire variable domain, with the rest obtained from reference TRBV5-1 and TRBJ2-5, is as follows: KAGVTQTPRYLIKTRGQQVTLSCSPISGHRSVSWYQQTPGQGLQFLFEYFSETQRNKGNFPGRFSGRQFSNSRSEMNVSTLELGDSALYLCASSSGSGRETQYFGPGTRLLVL.